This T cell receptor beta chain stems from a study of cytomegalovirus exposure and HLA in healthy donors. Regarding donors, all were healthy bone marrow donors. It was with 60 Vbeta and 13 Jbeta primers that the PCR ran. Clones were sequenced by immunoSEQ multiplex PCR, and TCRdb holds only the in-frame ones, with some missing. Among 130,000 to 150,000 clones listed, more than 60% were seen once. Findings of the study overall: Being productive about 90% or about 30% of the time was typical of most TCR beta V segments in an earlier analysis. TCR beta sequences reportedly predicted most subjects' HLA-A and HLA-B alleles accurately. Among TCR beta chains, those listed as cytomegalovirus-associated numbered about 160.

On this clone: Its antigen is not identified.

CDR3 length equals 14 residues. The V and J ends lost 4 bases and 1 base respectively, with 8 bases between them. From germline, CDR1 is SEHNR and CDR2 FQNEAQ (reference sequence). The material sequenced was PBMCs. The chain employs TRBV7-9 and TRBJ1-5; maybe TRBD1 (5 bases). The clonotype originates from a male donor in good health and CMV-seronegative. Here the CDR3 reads CASSSDSSNQPQHF. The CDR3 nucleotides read TGTGCCAGCAGCTCCGACAGCAGCAATCAGCCCCAGCATTTT.